This T cell receptor beta chain was sequenced in a study of T cell responses to AZD1222 COVID-19 vaccine. V was pared by 4 bases and J by 0 bases, with 10 bases between. In germline, CDR1 is SGHTA, CDR2 FQGNSA. This CDR3 contains 16 residues. As for this clone: Antigen specificity is unknown.

Study observations and caveats: In a largely white British group with more females than males, clonal diversity was possibly underestimated. The study identified only six AZD1222 recipients as seropositive at baseline. Researchers took repertoire samples only after the peak T cell response had come.

Using immunoSEQ multiplex PCR, the repertoire was profiled, and TCRdb retains in-frame clones only, with some absent. This sample has under 200,000 clones, with approximately 91% found just once. Sequenced here: peripheral blood, sampled on day 0 of AZD1222 vaccination. The chain has TRBV7-2 and TRBJ2-6; the D is unclear. This sequence was found in an adult in good health. CDR3 protein: CASSSQWGSGANVLTF. The CDR3 DNA reads as TGTGCCAGCAGCTCCCAGTGGGGCTCTGGGGCCAACGTCCTGACTTTC. The full variable domain, completed using reference TRBV7-2 and TRBJ2-6, is GAGVSQSPSNKVTEKGKDVELRCDPISGHTALYWYRQSLGQGLEFLIYFQGNSAPDKSGLPSDRFSAERTGGSVSTLTIQRTQQEDSAVYLCASSSQWGSGANVLTFGAGSRLTVL.